The next 29 T cell receptor beta chains were all read from a single sample in a study of T cell repertoires in ileal Crohn's disease. This table comes from immunoSEQ multiplex PCR, and its TCRdb copy is limited to in-frame clones, with some not included. The sample lists around 2,000 clones, around 73% seen once, with around 14% in the top ten. What was sequenced was ileal tissue. Receptors originate from an adult with Crohn's disease.

The chain joins TRBV10-3 to TRBJ1-4; D is perhaps TRBD1 (5 bases). V was shortened by 2 bases and J by 0 bases, with 7 bases between the two germline ends. The CDR3 length is 15 residues. CDR1 and CDR2 from the germline V gene are ENHRY and SYGVKD. CDR3 sequence reads: CAISEVQATNEKLFF. CDR3 coding DNA: TGTGCCATCAGTGAGGTACAGGCAACTAATGAAAAACTGTTTTTT.

The V gene is TRBV6-6, the J gene TRBJ1-5; 9 positions match TRBD1. CDR1 is MNHNY and CDR2 is SVGAGI in the germline V gene (reference sequence). Germline trimming cut 7 bases from V and 7 bases from J; bases unmatched to any gene: 11. The CDR3 runs 15 residues. CDR3 DNA sequence: TGTGCCAGCACCGACCGGGGACAGGGACGACAGCCCCAGCATTTT. This codes for CASTDRGQGRQPQHF.

This chain links TRBV6-5 with TRBJ1-1; 8 bases are shared with TRBD1. CDR1 is MNHEY and CDR2 is SVGAGI in the germline V gene. The CDR3 totals 15 residues. After removal of 0 bases from V and 6 bases from J, the junction contained 6 bases not matched to a gene. CDR3 residues: CASSYSDGQGAEAFF. The CDR3 DNA reads as TGTGCCAGCAGTTACTCGGACGGACAGGGCGCTGAAGCTTTCTTT.

This clone was detected a few times. The gene calls are TRBV5-1 and TRBJ2-3; 15 bases are a match to TRBD2. This CDR3 is 17 amino acids long. Germline lookup yields CDR1 SGHRS and CDR2 YFSETQ. With V trimmed by 7 bases and J by 1 base, 7 bases remained unmatched. CDR3 sequence: CASHPGLAGGRTDTQYF. Written as DNA, the CDR3 is TGCGCCAGCCACCCGGGACTAGCGGGAGGACGCACAGATACGCAGTATTTT. The full variable domain, its missing parts supplied by reference TRBV5-1 and TRBJ2-3, is KAGVTQTPRYLIKTRGQQVTLSCSPISGHRSVSWYQQTPGQGLQFLFEYFSETQRNKGNFPGRFSGRQFSNSRSEMNVSTLELGDSALYLCASHPGLAGGRTDTQYFGPGTRLTVL.

The chain links TRBV6-1 to TRBJ1-6; D is perhaps TRBD1 (5 bases). Trimming removed 3 bases at V and 9 bases at J, with 15 bases between. The CDR3 contains 15 residues. In germline, CDR1 is MNHNS, CDR2 SASEGT. The CDR3 spells CASSDWLGVSSPLHF. CDR3 nucleotide sequence: TGTGCCAGCAGTGATTGGTTAGGGGTGAGTTCACCCCTCCACTTT.

The V call is TRBV21-1, the J call TRBJ2-1; the table's D call of TRBD1 was not tested on the DNA. TRBV21-1 is assigned pseudogene status. The length of the CDR3 is 17 residues. The CDR3 loop is CASSKVRLGTAYNEQFF. The CDR3 DNA is TGTGCCAGCAGCAAAGTCCGGTTGGGGACAGCCTACAATGAGCAGTTCTTC.

The V gene is TRBV10-2, the J gene TRBJ2-5, with a tentative D call TRBD2 (7 bases). The V end lost 4 bases, the J end lost 5 bases, and 17 bases lay between the germline ends. The germline CDR1 and CDR2 sequences are WSHSY and SAAADI. CDR3 length: 15 residues. CDR3 sequence (DNA): TGCGCCAGCAGTGGTGGCGGGGGCCTAAGGGAGACCCAGTACTTC. Its protein is CASSGGGGLRETQYF.

This clone has just one count. The chain uses TRBV4-1 and TRBJ2-1, with a weak D call TRBD2 (7 bases). The CDR3 is made up of 18 amino acids. V was clipped by 3 bases and J by 3 bases, with 21 bases between them. Looked up from germline, CDR1 is MGHRA and CDR2 is YSYEKL. The CDR3 region has the DNA TGCGCCAGCAGCCAGAGGGGAGGGGGGACTACTATCTACAATGAGCAGTTCTTC. This sequence encodes CASSQRGGGTTIYNEQFF.

This clone appeared a few times. The V call is TRBV9, the J call TRBJ1-2; TRBD1 matches at 8 bases. Trimming cost V 4 bases and J 4 bases; bases outside gene matches: 9. The CDR3 is 15 residues long. Germline CDR1 is SGDLS and CDR2 is YYNGEE. CDR3 sequence (DNA): TGTGCCAGCAGCCAAGGACAGGGTTTAGTCTATGGCTACACCTTC. This translates into CASSQGQGLVYGYTF.

The chain has TRBV2 and TRBJ1-4; D possibly corresponds to TRBD1 (5 bases). CDR1 and CDR2 (germline): SNHLY, FYNNEI. With 0 bases removed from V and 2 bases from J, the gap between germline ends came to 10 bases. This CDR3 has 16 residues. CDR3 DNA sequence: TGTGCCAGCAGTGAAGCGCTTCGGGGGACTAATGAAAAACTGTTTTTT. This gives the protein CASSEALRGTNEKLFF.

V is TRBV18 and J is TRBJ2-7; 9 bases map to TRBD1. The germline CDR1 and CDR2 sequences are KGHSH and LQKENI. Losses at the gene ends were 6 bases for V and 0 bases for J; bases not matched to a gene: 6. The CDR3 has 15 residues. The CDR3 DNA follows: TGTGCCAGCTCGTCACCGGGACAGGGCTCCTACGAGCAGTACTTC. Its translation is CASSSPGQGSYEQYF.

This sequence joins TRBV4-1 and TRBJ1-1; D perhaps matches TRBD1 (6 bases). Trimming left V 2 bases short and J 8 bases short, with 12 bases between. Germline values: CDR1 MGHRA, CDR2 YSYEKL. The CDR3 is 13 amino acids. The CDR3 nucleotides read TGCGCCAGCAGCCAACTTGGGACATCCGAAGCTTTCTTT. This gives the protein CASSQLGTSEAFF.

The CDR3 loop reads CASSAGWQGQETQYF. The CDR3 coding sequence is TGTGCCAGCAGTGCAGGGTGGCAGGGCCAAGAGACCCAGTACTTC. The V gene is TRBV2, the J gene TRBJ2-5, with D possibly being TRBD1 (5 bases). Germline CDR1 SNHLY, CDR2 FYNNEI. Trimming took 4 bases from V and 1 from J, leaving 13 bases between them. This CDR3 comprises 15 residues. Based on the CDR3 plus reference TRBV2 and TRBJ2-5, the full variable domain is EPEVTQTPSHQVTQMGQEVILRCVPISNHLYFYWYRQILGQKVEFLVSFYNNEISEKSEIFDDQFSVERPDGSNFTLKIRSTKLEDSAMYFCASSAGWQGQETQYFGPGTRLLVL.

This clone has only a few counts. The chain combines TRBV6-6 with TRBJ1-2, with D hard to call. Trimming removed 2 bases from V and 6 bases from J, with 7 bases in between. Germline loops: CDR1 MNHNY, CDR2 SVGAGI (reference sequence). This CDR3 is 12 amino acids long. The CDR3 sequence: CASSYTTHGYTF. As DNA, the CDR3 is TGTGCCAGCAGTTACACAACACATGGCTACACCTTC.

As for this clone: It is likely a read error: a sequence one base away is far more abundant. CDR3 in amino acids: CASSLRTGLDEKLFF. Here the CDR3 DNA reads TGTGCCAGCAGCCTCCGGACAGGGCTAGATGAAAAACTGTTTTTT. J is TRBJ1-4 and V is TRBV4-2; 8 bases align to TRBD1. The CDR3 has 15 amino acids. The V segment lost 4 bases and the J segment 6 bases; nucleotides outside the gene matches: 7. Germline-derived CDR1 and CDR2 are LGHNA and YNFKEQ.

The rearrangement links TRBV15 to TRBJ2-5; TRBD2 aligns across 8 bases. This CDR3 spans 16 amino acids. Germline CDR1 reads LNHNV; CDR2 reads YYDKDF (reference sequence). After removal of 4 bases from V and 3 bases from J, the junction contained 10 bases not matched to a gene. The CDR3 here is CATSISRSGGEETQYF. The CDR3, as DNA: TGTGCCACCAGCATTAGTCGGTCGGGAGGGGAAGAGACCCAGTACTTC.

The chain has TRBV29-1 and TRBJ2-5; a weak D match, TRBD2 (6 bases). Germline V gene sequence: CDR1 SQVTM, CDR2 ANQGSEA. The CDR3 contains 13 residues. The ends were cut back, 7 bases at V and 5 bases at J, with 17 bases in the middle. The CDR3 is CSGRKSAGETQYF. The CDR3 nucleotides are TGCAGCGGACGAAAAAGTGCGGGGGAGACCCAGTACTTC. Variable domain in full (rest from reference TRBV29-1 and TRBJ2-5): SAVISQKPSRDICQRGTSLTIQCQVDSQVTMMFWYRQQPGQSLTLIATANQGSEATYESGFVIDKFPISRPNLTFSTLTVSNMSPEDSSIYLCSGRKSAGETQYFGPGTRLLVL.

The chain carries TRBV19 and TRBJ2-1, with 12 bases that match TRBD2. The CDR3 has 19 amino acids. V shed 3 bases and J 4 bases; nucleotides not matched to a gene: 13. Germline V CDR1 and CDR2: LNHDA, SQIVND (reference sequence). CDR3 loop: CASSIAMSRTSGAYNEQFF. The DNA for the CDR3 is TGTGCCAGTAGTATTGCGATGAGCCGGACTAGCGGGGCGTACAATGAGCAGTTCTTC. The full variable domain, in which reference TRBV19 and TRBJ2-1 provide the parts outside the CDR3, is DGGITQSPKYLFRKEGQNVTLSCEQNLNHDAMYWYRQDPGQGLRLIYYSQIVNDFQKGDIAEGYSVSREKKESFPLTVTSAQKNPTAFYLCASSIAMSRTSGAYNEQFFGPGTRLTVL.

This chain joins TRBV7-2 and TRBJ2-7; D is perhaps TRBD2 (6 bases). V lost 4 bases, J lost 2 bases, and 9 bases lay in between. The CDR3 runs 13 residues. In germline, CDR1 is SGHTA, CDR2 FQGNSA. The CDR3 DNA reads as TGTGCCAGCAGCTCGGCGGGACCCTACGAGCAGTACTTC. Encoded protein: CASSSAGPYEQYF.

There are a few counts of this clone. The chain couples TRBV6-5 to TRBJ2-7; 7 bases agree with TRBD2. J was trimmed by 5 bases and V by 0 bases; bases with no gene match: 7. The CDR3 is 15 amino acids. Germline V gene sequence: CDR1 MNHEY, CDR2 SVGAGI. CDR3 amino acids: CASSYSLAPRDEQYF. In DNA form, the CDR3 reads TGTGCCAGCAGTTACTCACTAGCGCCTAGGGACGAGCAGTACTTC.

This clone was counted between two and nine times. The chain is built from TRBV19 and TRBJ1-2, with TRBD1 identical over 7 bases. This CDR3 has 13 amino acids. Losses at the gene ends were 3 bases for V and 8 bases for J; bases not matched to a gene: 6. CDR1 and CDR2 from the germline V gene are LNHDA and SQIVND (reference sequence). The DNA for the CDR3 is TGTGCCAGTAGTATCGAAGCCAGGGGGGGCTACACCTTC. This gives the protein CASSIEARGGYTF.

The chain uses TRBV27 and TRBJ2-5; perhaps TRBD2 as D (6 bases). CDR1 and CDR2 (germline): MNHEY, SMNVEV (reference sequence). V was cut by 2 bases and J by 3 bases, with 13 bases left in between. There are 15 residues in the CDR3. CDR3 protein: CASSLNLGLEETQYF. The CDR3 nucleotides are TGTGCCAGCAGTTTAAACTTGGGACTTGAAGAGACCCAGTACTTC.

This chain links TRBV19 with TRBJ2-1, with 14 nucleotides matching TRBD2. The V gene's germline CDR1 is LNHDA and CDR2 SQIVND (reference sequence). The CDR3 has 14 amino acids. J lost 8 bases, V lost 9 bases, and 6 bases had no gene match. CDR3 sequence: CASAGTSGSYEQFF. The CDR3 DNA reads as TGTGCCAGCGCCGGGACTAGCGGGAGCTATGAGCAGTTCTTC.

This clone was seen a handful of times. CDR3 nucleotide sequence: TGTGCCAGCAGTGGGGCCCTGGGCAATCAGCCCCAGCATTTT. Translation gives CASSGALGNQPQHF. The chain recombines TRBV28 with TRBJ1-5; TRBD1 is a possible D gene (5 bases). Germline CDR1 reads MDHEN; CDR2 reads SYDVKM. The CDR3 is 14 residues long. V was clipped by 5 bases and J by 2 bases, with 10 bases between them.

The chain combines TRBV10-3 with TRBJ2-5; weak D call: TRBD2 (7 bases). Germline V CDR1 and CDR2: ENHRY, SYGVKD. The CDR3 covers 17 residues. V dropped 4 bases and J dropped 1 base, with 19 bases sitting between them. The CDR3 is CAISAGRGGGLQETQYF. CDR3 coding DNA: TGTGCCATCAGTGCGGGTCGAGGGGGGGGCCTCCAAGAGACCCAGTACTTC.

Notes on this clone: One junction end disagrees with the germline gene, perhaps due to a read error. This chain connects TRBV19 to TRBJ2-6; a weak D match, TRBD1 (6 bases). The CDR3 has 18 amino acids. Germline values: CDR1 LNHDA, CDR2 SQIVND (reference sequence). The CDR3 loop reads CASSAIGTNPKSGQRPDF. Here the CDR3 DNA reads TGTGCCAGTAGTGCGATTGGGACAAATCCAAAGTCGGGCCAACGTCCTGACTTC.

The V gene is TRBV6-5, the J gene TRBJ2-3; the D gene is possibly TRBD2 (6 bases). CDR3 length equals 13 residues. CDR1 MNHEY and CDR2 SVGAGI come from the germline V gene. V was shortened by 4 bases and J by 3 bases, with 8 bases between the two germline ends. CDR3 loop: CASSSGTTDTQYF. CDR3 sequence (DNA): TGTGCCAGCAGTTCCGGGACTACAGATACGCAGTATTTT.

The chain carries TRBV15 and TRBJ2-1, with D possibly TRBD2 on 5 matching bases. Germline V CDR1 and CDR2: LNHNV, YYDKDF (reference sequence). The CDR3 is made up of 11 amino acids. The V gene lost 8 bases and the J gene lost 7 bases, with 9 bases spanning the gap. The CDR3 protein is CATARGNEQFF. CDR3 in DNA: TGTGCCACCGCACGGGGTAATGAGCAGTTCTTC.

The chain has TRBV7-2 and TRBJ2-1; 12 bases match TRBD2. The germline V gene has CDR1 SGHTA and CDR2 FQGNSA. J gave up 3 bases and V 6 bases, and 6 bases lay outside the gene matches. The CDR3 has 16 residues. In DNA form, the CDR3 reads TGTGCCAGCAGACCAAGACTAGCGGGGGACTACAATGAGCAGTTCTTC. Its protein is CASRPRLAGDYNEQFF.